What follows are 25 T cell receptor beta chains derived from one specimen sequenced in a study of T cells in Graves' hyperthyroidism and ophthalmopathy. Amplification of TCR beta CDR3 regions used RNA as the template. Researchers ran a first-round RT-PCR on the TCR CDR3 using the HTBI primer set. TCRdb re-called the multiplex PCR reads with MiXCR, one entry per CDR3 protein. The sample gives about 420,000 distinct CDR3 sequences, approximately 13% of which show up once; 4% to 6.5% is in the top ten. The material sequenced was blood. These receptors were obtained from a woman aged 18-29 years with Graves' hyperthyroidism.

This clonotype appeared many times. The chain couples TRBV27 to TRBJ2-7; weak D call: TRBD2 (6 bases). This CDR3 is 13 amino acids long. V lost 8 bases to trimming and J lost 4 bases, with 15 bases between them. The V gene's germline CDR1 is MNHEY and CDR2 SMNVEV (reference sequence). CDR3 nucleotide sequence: TGTGCCAGCGGAGGCCGTGGAGGGTACGAGCAGTACTTC. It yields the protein CASGGRGGYEQYF.

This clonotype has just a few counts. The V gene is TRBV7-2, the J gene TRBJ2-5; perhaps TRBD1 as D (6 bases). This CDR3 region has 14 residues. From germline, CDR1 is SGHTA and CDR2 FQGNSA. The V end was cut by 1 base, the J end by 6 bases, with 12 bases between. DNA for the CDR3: TGTGCCAGCAGCTTAGAACAGGGTTTAAAGACCCAGTACTTC. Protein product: CASSLEQGLKTQYF.

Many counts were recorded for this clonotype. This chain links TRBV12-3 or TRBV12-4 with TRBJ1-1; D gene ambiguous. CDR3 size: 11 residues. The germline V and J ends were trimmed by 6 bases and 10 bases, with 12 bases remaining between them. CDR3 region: CASRVGSIAFF. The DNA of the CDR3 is TGTGCCAGCAGAGTGGGTTCTATAGCTTTCTTT.

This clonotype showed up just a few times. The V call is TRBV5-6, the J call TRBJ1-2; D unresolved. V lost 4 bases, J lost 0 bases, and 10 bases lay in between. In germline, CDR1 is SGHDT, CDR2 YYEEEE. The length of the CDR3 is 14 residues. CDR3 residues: CASSMGTSNYGYTF. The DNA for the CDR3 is TGTGCCAGCAGCATGGGAACCTCTAACTATGGCTACACCTTC.

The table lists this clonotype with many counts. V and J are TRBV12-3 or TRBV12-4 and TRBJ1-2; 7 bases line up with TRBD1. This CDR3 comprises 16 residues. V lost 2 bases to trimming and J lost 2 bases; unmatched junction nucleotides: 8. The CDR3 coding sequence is TGTGCCAGCAGTTTAAGGGACAGAGCCTCGAACTATGGCTACACCTTC. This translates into CASSLRDRASNYGYTF.

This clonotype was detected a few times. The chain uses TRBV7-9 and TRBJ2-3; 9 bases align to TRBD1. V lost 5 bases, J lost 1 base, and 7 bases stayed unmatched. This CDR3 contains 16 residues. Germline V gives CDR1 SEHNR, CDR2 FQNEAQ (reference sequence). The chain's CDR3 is CASSPETGGGTDTQYF. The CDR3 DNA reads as TGTGCCAGCAGCCCAGAGACAGGGGGGGGCACAGATACGCAGTATTTT.

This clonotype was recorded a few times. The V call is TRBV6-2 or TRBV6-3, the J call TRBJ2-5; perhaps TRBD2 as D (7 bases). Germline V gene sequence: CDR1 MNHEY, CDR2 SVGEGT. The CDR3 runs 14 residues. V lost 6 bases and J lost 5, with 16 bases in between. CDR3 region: CASRPAGAGETQYF. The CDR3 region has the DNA TGTGCCAGCAGACCGGCGGGGGCTGGGGAGACCCAGTACTTC.

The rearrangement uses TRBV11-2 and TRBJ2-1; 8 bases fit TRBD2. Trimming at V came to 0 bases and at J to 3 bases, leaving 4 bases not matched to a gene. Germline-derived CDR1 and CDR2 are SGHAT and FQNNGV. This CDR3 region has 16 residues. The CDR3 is CASSLEGLVFYNEQFF. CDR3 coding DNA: TGTGCCAGCAGCTTAGAGGGACTAGTTTTCTACAATGAGCAGTTCTTC.

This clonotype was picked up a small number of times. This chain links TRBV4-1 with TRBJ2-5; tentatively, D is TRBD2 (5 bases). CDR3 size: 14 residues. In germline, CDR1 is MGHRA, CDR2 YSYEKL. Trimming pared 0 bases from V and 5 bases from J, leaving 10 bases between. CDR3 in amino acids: CASSQDLEEETQYF. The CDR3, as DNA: TGCGCCAGCAGCCAAGACCTGGAGGAGGAGACCCAGTACTTC.

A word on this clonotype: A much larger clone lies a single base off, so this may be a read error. The CDR3 loop reads CASNGQGTYNGQFF. The CDR3 DNA follows: TGTGCCAGTAACGGGCAGGGGACCTACAATGGGCAGTTCTTC. V and J are TRBV19 and TRBJ2-1, with a tentative D call TRBD1 (6 bases). CDR1 is LNHDA and CDR2 is SQIVND in the germline V gene (reference sequence). The CDR3 is 14 residues long.

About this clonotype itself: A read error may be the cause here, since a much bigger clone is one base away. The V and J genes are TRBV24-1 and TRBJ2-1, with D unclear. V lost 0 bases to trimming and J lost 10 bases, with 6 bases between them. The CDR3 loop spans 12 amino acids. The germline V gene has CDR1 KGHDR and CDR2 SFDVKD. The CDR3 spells CATSDLLVEQFF. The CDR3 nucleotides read TGTGCCACCAGTGATTTGCTAGTGGAGCAGTTCTTC.

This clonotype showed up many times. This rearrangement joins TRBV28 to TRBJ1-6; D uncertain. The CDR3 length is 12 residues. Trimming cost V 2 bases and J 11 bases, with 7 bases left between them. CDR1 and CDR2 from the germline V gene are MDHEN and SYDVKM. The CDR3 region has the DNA TGTGCCAGCAGTTTACAGTTGCCACCCCTCCACTTT. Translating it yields CASSLQLPPLHF. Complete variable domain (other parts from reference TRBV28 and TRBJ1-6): DVKVTQSSRYLVKRTGEKVFLECVQDMDHENMFWYRQDPGLGLRLIYFSYDVKMKEKGDIPEGYSVSREKKERFSLILESASTNQTSMYLCASSLQLPPLHFGNGTRLTVT.

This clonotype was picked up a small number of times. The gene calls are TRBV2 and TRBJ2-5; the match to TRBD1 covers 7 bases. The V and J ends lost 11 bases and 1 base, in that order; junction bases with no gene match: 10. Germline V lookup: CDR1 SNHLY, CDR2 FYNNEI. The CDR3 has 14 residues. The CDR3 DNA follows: TGTGCCCGAGAGGGGGCCAGATTCCAAGAGACCCAGTACTTC. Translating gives CAREGARFQETQYF.

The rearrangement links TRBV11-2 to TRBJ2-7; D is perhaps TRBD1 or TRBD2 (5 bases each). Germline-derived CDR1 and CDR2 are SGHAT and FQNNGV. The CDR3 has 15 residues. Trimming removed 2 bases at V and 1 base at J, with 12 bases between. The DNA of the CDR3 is TGTGCCAGCAGCTTATTCCGGGACCAATCCTACGAGCAGTACTTC. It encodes CASSLFRDQSYEQYF.

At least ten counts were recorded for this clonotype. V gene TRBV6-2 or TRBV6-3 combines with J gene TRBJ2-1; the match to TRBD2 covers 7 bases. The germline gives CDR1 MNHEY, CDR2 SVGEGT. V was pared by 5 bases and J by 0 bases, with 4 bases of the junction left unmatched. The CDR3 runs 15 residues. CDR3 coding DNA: TGTGCCAGCAGTCCTAGCGGCATCTCCTACAATGAGCAGTTCTTC. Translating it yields CASSPSGISYNEQFF.

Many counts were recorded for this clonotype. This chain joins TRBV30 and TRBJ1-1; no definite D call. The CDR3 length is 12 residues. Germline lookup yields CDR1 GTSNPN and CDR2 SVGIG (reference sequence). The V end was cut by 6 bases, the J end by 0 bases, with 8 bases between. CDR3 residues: CACTPLNTEAFF. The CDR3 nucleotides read TGTGCCTGCACTCCGCTGAACACTGAAGCTTTCTTT.

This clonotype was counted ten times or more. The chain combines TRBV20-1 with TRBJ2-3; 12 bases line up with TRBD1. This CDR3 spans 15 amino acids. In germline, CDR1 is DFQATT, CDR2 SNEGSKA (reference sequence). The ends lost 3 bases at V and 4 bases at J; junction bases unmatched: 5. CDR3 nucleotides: TGCAGTGCTAGGCCCGGGACAGGGGGCGCAGATACGCAGTATTTT. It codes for CSARPGTGGADTQYF.

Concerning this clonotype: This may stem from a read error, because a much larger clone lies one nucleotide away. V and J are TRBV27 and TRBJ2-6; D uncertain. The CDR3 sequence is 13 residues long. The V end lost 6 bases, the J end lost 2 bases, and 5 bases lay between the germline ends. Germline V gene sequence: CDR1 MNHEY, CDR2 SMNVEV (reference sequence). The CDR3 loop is CASRIPGANVLTF. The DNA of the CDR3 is TGTGCCAGCAGGATCCCTGGGGCCAACGTCCTGACTTTC.

CDR3 nucleotide sequence: TGCAGTGCTAGAGATCGGATCAGGGGATATGGCAATGAGCAGTTCTTC. Residues: CSARDRIRGYGNEQFF. This chain joins TRBV20-1 and TRBJ2-1, with D possibly TRBD1 on 6 matching bases. V was shortened by 0 bases and J by 6 bases, with 18 bases between the two germline ends. This CDR3 is built from 16 residues. Germline V CDR1 and CDR2: DFQATT, SNEGSKA (reference sequence).

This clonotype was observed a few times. The CDR3 protein is CASSQVTSANTGELFF. Here the CDR3 DNA reads TGTGCCAGCAGCCAAGTCACCAGCGCGAACACCGGGGAGCTGTTTTTT. This chain uses TRBV3-1 with TRBJ2-2, with D unresolved. Trimming pared 1 base from V and 0 bases from J, leaving 9 bases between. The CDR3 contains 16 residues. Germline CDR1 and CDR2: LGHDT and YNNKEL (reference sequence).

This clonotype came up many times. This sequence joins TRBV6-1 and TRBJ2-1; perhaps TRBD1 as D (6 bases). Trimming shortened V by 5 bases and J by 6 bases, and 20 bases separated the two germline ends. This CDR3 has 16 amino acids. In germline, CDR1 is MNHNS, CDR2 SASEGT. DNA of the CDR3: TGTGCCAGCAGTTGGACCAGGGGCGAGAAGGGCAATGAGCAGTTCTTC. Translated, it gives CASSWTRGEKGNEQFF.

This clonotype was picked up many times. CDR3 sequence: CASSQGRQGVGTEAFF. DNA of the CDR3: TGCGCCAGCAGCCAAGGGCGGCAGGGAGTAGGCACTGAAGCTTTCTTT. The chain links TRBV5-1 to TRBJ1-1; TRBD1 is a possible D gene (5 bases). Germline loops: CDR1 SGHRS, CDR2 YFSETQ. The CDR3 loop spans 16 amino acids. The V gene lost 4 bases and the J gene lost 4 bases, with 20 bases spanning the gap.

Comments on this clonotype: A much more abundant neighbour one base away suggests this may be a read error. CDR3 loop: CASSPSGQAEAFF. The CDR3 DNA is TGTGCCAGCAGTCCCTCAGGACAGGCTGAAGCTTTCTTT. The V gene is TRBV12-3 or TRBV12-4, the J gene TRBJ1-1; 7 bases are a match to TRBD1. V was clipped by 5 bases and J by 6 bases; unmatched bases: 6. This CDR3 contains 13 residues.

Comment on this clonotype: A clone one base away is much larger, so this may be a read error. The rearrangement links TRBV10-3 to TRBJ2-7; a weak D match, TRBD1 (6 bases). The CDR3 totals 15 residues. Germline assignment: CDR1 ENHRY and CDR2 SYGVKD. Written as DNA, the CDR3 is TGTGCCATCAGTGGCTTAACCGGGACAAGATACGGGCAGTACTTC. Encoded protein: CAISGLTGTRYGQYF.

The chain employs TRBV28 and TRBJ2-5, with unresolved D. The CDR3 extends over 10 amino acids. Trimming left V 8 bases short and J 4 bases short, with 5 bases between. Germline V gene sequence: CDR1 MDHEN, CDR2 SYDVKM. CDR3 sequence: CASFGETQYF. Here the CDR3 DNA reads TGTGCCAGCTTCGGAGAGACCCAGTACTTC.